Each of the 5 T cell receptor beta chains below was sequenced from the same sample in a study of cytomegalovirus exposure and HLA in healthy donors. Primers for the PCR totalled 60 Vbeta and 13 Jbeta. The data were produced by immunoSEQ multiplex PCR, yet TCRdb's version contains in-frame clones alone and is incomplete. Here the sample spans under 150,000 clones, about 80% being singletons. The source material was PBMCs. These receptors came from a girl aged 2 to 10 in good health and CMV-seronegative.

The chain links TRBV20-1 to TRBJ2-3, with a weak D call TRBD2 (5 bases). Germline loops: CDR1 DFQATT, CDR2 SNEGSKA (reference sequence). The CDR3 runs 11 residues. V was trimmed by 5 bases and J by 6 bases, leaving 9 bases between them. Here the CDR3 reads CSAPTTDTQYF. The CDR3 DNA is TGCAGTGCTCCGACTACGGATACGCAGTATTTT.

The chain employs TRBV10-2 and TRBJ2-1; 8 bases are a match to TRBD2. The CDR3 runs to 14 residues. CDR1 is WSHSY and CDR2 is SAAADI in the germline V gene. Trimming took 6 bases from V and 7 from J; bases not matched to a gene: 8. The chain's CDR3 is CASRLAGLTNEQFF. CDR3 nucleotide sequence: TGCGCCAGCAGATTAGCGGGATTGACGAATGAGCAGTTCTTC.

This clone was counted only a few times. This sequence joins TRBV7-3 and TRBJ2-5; 9 bases align to TRBD2. V lost 1 base to trimming and J lost 4 bases; unmatched junction nucleotides: 4. Germline CDR1 SGHTA, CDR2 FQGTGA. The CDR3 is 15 residues long. The CDR3 spells CASSLKGGGGETQYF. The DNA for the CDR3 is TGTGCCAGCAGCTTAAAGGGCGGGGGGGGAGAGACCCAGTACTTC.

The CDR3 loop is CASSSPLSVKGGSYGYTF. In nucleotides, the CDR3 is TGTGCCAGCAGCTCCCCTCTCTCCGTAAAAGGGGGCAGCTATGGCTACACCTTC. The chain combines TRBV11-2 with TRBJ1-2, with 7 bases identical to TRBD1. CDR3 length: 18 amino acids. Germline CDR1 reads SGHAT; CDR2 reads FQNNGV. Trimming at V came to 4 bases and at J to 4 bases, leaving 18 bases not matched to a gene.

The V call is TRBV5-8, the J call TRBJ2-1; TRBD2 matches 8 bases. This CDR3 has 15 amino acids. Trimming at V came to 3 bases and at J to 2 bases, leaving 4 bases not matched to a gene. Germline V gives CDR1 SGHTS, CDR2 YDEGEE. CDR3 sequence reads: CASSSSGGPYNEQFF. The CDR3 DNA is TGTGCCAGCAGCTCGAGCGGGGGTCCCTACAATGAGCAGTTCTTC.